The 5 T cell receptor beta chains reported below all come from one sample, sequenced in a study of regulatory dendritic cells for organ transplantation. Method: immunoSEQ multiplex PCR; TCRdb's copy keeps in-frame clones and lacks some. Altogether 12,000 or so clones are present, around 62% being singletons, with the ten largest covering approximately 1.2%. Sorted subsets were CFSE-labeled and cultured four to six days with allogeneic dendritic cells. Antigen specificity for these receptors is unknown. Sequenced input: naive CD8+ T cells from blood cultured with dendritic cells. The sample's subset: CD45RA+ naive T cells. These receptors were taken from a human donor in good health.

This clone came up once. J is TRBJ2-7 and V is TRBV4-3; D is undetermined. Trimming cost V 0 bases and J 0 bases, with 9 bases left between them. The germline V gene has CDR1 LGHNA and CDR2 YSLEER. This CDR3 has 15 amino acids. The CDR3 loop reads CASSQDQDSSYEQYF. The CDR3 DNA reads TGCGCCAGCAGCCAAGATCAGGATAGCTCCTACGAGCAGTACTTC.

The gene calls are TRBV2 and TRBJ1-1; 8 positions match TRBD1. Trimming took 7 bases from V and 1 from J; bases not matched to a gene: 8. Germline assignment: CDR1 SNHLY and CDR2 FYNNEI. The CDR3 runs 15 residues. The CDR3 reads CASIPTGAQNTEAFF. CDR3 nucleotide sequence: TGTGCCAGCATTCCGACAGGGGCCCAGAACACTGAAGCTTTCTTT.

In its sample, this clone ranks as medium-sized. The chain has TRBV6-5 and TRBJ1-1, with D unresolved. Germline lookup yields CDR1 MNHEY and CDR2 SVGAGI. The CDR3 is made up of 14 amino acids. V gave up 5 bases and J gave up 1 base, with 11 bases separating them. CDR3 sequence (DNA): TGTGCCAGCAGTCCGGGAATCTCGAACACTGAAGCTTTCTTT. Encoded protein: CASSPGISNTEAFF.

There are a few counts of this clone. This chain joins TRBV4-1 and TRBJ1-6; 10 bases agree with TRBD1. The length of the CDR3 is 16 residues. J was trimmed by 9 bases and V by 0 bases; bases with no gene match: 5. Germline V lookup: CDR1 MGHRA, CDR2 YSYEKL. CDR3 sequence: CASSQDPGTGVSPLHF. DNA of the CDR3: TGCGCCAGCAGCCAAGACCCCGGGACAGGGGTTTCACCCCTCCACTTT.

The J gene is TRBJ2-7, the V gene TRBV6-5; 7 nucleotides match TRBD1. The ends lost 7 bases at V and 3 bases at J; junction bases unmatched: 9. Per germline, CDR1 MNHEY and CDR2 SVGAGI. This CDR3 region has 14 residues. CDR3 coding DNA: TGTGCCAGCATCCGACAGGGCTCTATCTACGAGCAGTACTTC. Translation gives CASIRQGSIYEQYF.